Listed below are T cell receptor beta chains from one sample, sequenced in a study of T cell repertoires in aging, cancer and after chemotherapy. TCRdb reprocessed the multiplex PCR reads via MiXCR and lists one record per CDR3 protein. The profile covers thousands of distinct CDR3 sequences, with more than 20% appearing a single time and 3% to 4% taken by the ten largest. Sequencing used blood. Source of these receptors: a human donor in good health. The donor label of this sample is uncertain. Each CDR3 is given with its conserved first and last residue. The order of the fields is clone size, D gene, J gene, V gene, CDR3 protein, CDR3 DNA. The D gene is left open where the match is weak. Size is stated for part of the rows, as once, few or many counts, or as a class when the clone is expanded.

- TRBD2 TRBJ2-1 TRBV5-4 CASSIGLAEGNNEQFF TGTGCCAGCAGCATTGGACTAGCGGAGGGGAACAATGAGCAGTTCTTC
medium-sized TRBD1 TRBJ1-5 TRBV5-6 CASSLFQTGEQPQHF TGTGCCAGCAGCTTATTTCAGACAGGGGAGCAGCCCCAGCATTTT
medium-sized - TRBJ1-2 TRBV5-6 CASRRENYGYTF TGTGCCAGCAGAAGGGAGAACTATGGCTACACCTTC
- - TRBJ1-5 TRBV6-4 CASSDPSPHSVEATNQPQHF TGTGCCAGCAGTGACCCGTCCCCCCATTCAGTCGAAGCAACGAATCAGCCCCAGCATTTT
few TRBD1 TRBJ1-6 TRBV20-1 CSARGGQGNSPLHF TGCAGTGCTAGAGGGGGACAGGGTAATTCACCCCTCCACTTT
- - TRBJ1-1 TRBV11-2 CASSLDAGEAFF TGTGCCAGCAGCTTAGATGCAGGGGAAGCTTTCTTT
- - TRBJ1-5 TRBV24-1 CATSGRQAGNQPQHF TGTGCCACCAGTGGGCGACAGGCGGGAAATCAGCCCCAGCATTTT
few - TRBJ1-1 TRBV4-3 CASSQDTGSMNTEAFF TGCGCCAGCAGCCAAGATACGGGGTCCATGAACACTGAAGCTTTCTTT
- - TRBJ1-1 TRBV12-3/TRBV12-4 CASTGGGLEAFF TGTGCCAGCACCGGGGGGGGCCTTGAAGCTTTCTTT
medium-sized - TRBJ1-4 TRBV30 CAWSPPTRANEKLFF TGTGCCTGGAGTCCGCCGACAAGAGCTAATGAAAAACTGTTTTTT
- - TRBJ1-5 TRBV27 CASSLRGGNQPQHF TGTGCCAGCAGCCTCAGGGGTGGCAATCAGCCCCAGCATTTT
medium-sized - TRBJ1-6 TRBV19 CASSIPGPISLHF TGTGCCAGTAGTATCCCGGGGCCGATATCCCTCCACTTT
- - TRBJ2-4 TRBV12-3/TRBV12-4 CASSYPDGVNIQYF TGTGCCAGCAGTTACCCAGACGGGGTAAACATTCAGTACTTC
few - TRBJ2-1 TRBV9 CASSGMDGGTYNEQFF TGTGCCAGCAGCGGAATGGACGGGGGTACCTACAATGAGCAGTTCTTC
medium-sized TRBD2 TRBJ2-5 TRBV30 CAWSGKRGVSTGQETQYF TGTGCCTGGAGCGGAAAGCGGGGGGTATCAACTGGACAAGAGACCCAGTACTTC
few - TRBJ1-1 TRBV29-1 CSAQTGANTEAFF TGCAGCGCGCAGACAGGCGCGAACACTGAAGCTTTCTTT
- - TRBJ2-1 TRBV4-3 CASSQDSSYNEQFF TGCGCCAGCAGCCAAGACAGTTCCTACAATGAGCAGTTCTTC
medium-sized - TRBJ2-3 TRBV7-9 CASRHSEGSSTDTQYF TGTGCCAGCAGGCACAGTGAAGGGTCTAGCACAGATACGCAGTATTTT
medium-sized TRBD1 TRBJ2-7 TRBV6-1 CASSGGQGVGEQYF TGTGCCAGCAGCGGGGGACAGGGGGTGGGCGAGCAGTACTTC
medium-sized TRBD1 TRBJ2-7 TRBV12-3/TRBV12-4 CASSLGGQGLYEQYF TGTGCCAGCAGTTTGGGAGGACAGGGTTTGTACGAGCAGTACTTC
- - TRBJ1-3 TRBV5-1 CASQNAPVTGNTIYF TGCGCCAGCCAAAACGCTCCAGTTACTGGAAACACCATATATTTT
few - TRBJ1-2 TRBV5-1 CASSLGDHYGYTF TGCGCCAGCAGCTTGGGGGACCACTATGGCTACACCTTC
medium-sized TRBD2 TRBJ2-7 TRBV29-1 CSVEDWSGGFYEQYF TGCAGCGTTGAAGATTGGAGCGGGGGGTTCTACGAGCAGTACTTC
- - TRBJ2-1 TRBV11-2 CASSLTGISYNEQFF TGTGCCAGCAGCTTAACAGGGATCTCGTACAATGAGCAGTTCTTC
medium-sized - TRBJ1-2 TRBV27 CASSALGQGNYGYTF TGTGCCAGCAGTGCCCTGGGGCAGGGAAACTATGGCTACACCTTC
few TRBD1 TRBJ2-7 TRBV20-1 CSAPRPGQGREQYF TGCAGTGCACCTCGTCCGGGACAGGGACGCGAGCAGTACTTC
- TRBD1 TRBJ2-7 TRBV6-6 CASRGQGNEQYF TGTGCCAGCAGGGGACAGGGAAATGAGCAGTACTTC
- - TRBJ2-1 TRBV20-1 CSALAYDSYNEQFF TGCAGTGCCTTGGCCTATGACTCCTACAATGAGCAGTTCTTC
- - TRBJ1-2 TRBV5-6 CASSLGGRHPYGYTF TGTGCCAGCAGCTTAGGAGGGCGACACCCCTATGGCTACACCTTC
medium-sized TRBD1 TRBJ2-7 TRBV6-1 CASSEIGGQGHDEQYF TGTGCCAGCAGTGAAATAGGGGGACAGGGTCACGACGAGCAGTACTTC
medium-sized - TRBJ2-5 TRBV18 CASSHRTETQYF TGTGCCAGCTCACACAGAACGGAGACCCAGTACTTC
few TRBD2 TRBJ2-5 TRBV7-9 CASSTGLALETQYF TGTGCCAGCAGCACGGGACTAGCGTTGGAGACCCAGTACTTC
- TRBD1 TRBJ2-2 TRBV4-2 CASSQVGQGADTGELFF TGTGCCAGCAGCCAAGTCGGTCAGGGGGCGGACACCGGGGAGCTGTTTTTT